This passage covers 25 T cell receptor beta chains from one sample sequenced in a study of T cells after yellow fever vaccination. MiXCR, run by TCRdb on the 5' RACE reads, gives a single entry per CDR3 protein. The table records a few hundred thousand distinct CDR3 sequences, around 16% of them present only once. Source: PBMCs, taken 4 to 6 days after the first yellow fever vaccination. Source of these receptors: a man younger than 35 who received the YFV17D yellow fever vaccine.

The chain carries TRBV12-3 or TRBV12-4 and TRBJ1-5, with 11 nucleotides matching TRBD1. There are 16 residues in the CDR3. Trimming took 5 bases from V and 6 from J; bases not matched to a gene: 9. The CDR3 protein is CASSIGQGARGQPQHF. In nucleotides, the CDR3 is TGTGCCAGCAGTATTGGACAGGGGGCCCGGGGTCAGCCCCAGCATTTT.

The chain combines TRBV20-1 with TRBJ2-1; TRBD1 or TRBD2 may be the D gene (5 bases each). Germline loops: CDR1 DFQATT, CDR2 SNEGSKA (reference sequence). V dropped 6 bases and J dropped 1 base, with 31 bases sitting between them. CDR3 length equals 20 residues. The CDR3 reads CSAPQPLEALNWGSYNEQFF. CDR3 DNA: TGCAGTGCCCCCCAGCCACTAGAAGCACTAAACTGGGGGTCCTACAATGAGCAGTTCTTC.

The CDR3 region is CASSLPVTEAFF. DNA of the CDR3: TGTGCCAGCAGTCTCCCCGTCACTGAAGCTTTCTTT. The V and J genes are TRBV6-2 or TRBV6-3 and TRBJ1-1; D gene ambiguous. CDR1 and CDR2 from the germline V gene are MNHEY and SVGEGT. V was clipped by 5 bases and J by 4 bases, with 8 bases between them. The CDR3 loop spans 12 amino acids.

This clonotype came up a few times. The chain joins TRBV20-1 to TRBJ2-3, with D perhaps assigned TRBD1 or TRBD2 (5 bases each). Germline V CDR1 and CDR2: DFQATT, SNEGSKA (reference sequence). With 4 bases removed from V and 6 bases from J, the gap between germline ends came to 17 bases. The CDR3 runs 14 residues. The CDR3 reads CSANPGGSGDTQYF. DNA for the CDR3: TGCAGTGCTAACCCTGGGGGATCAGGGGATACGCAGTATTTT.

This clonotype was counted at least ten times. This sequence joins TRBV5-1 and TRBJ2-7; D not resolved. The CDR3 consists of 13 residues. Per the germline V gene, CDR1 is SGHRS and CDR2 is YFSETQ. CDR3 DNA: TGTGCCAGCAGCTTAGGGCCGACCTACGAGCAGTACGTC. Protein product: CASSLGPTYEQYV.

The chain links TRBV7-2 to TRBJ2-1, with D possibly TRBD2 on 6 matching bases. CDR3 length equals 15 residues. V lost 1 base and J 4 bases, leaving 11 bases between the germline ends. CDR1 and CDR2 from the germline V gene are SGHTA and FQGNSA. This chain's CDR3 is CASSLVGLAYNEQFF. CDR3 nucleotides: TGTGCCAGCAGCTTAGTCGGGCTAGCGTACAATGAGCAGTTCTTC. The variable domain in full, with the rest retrieved from reference TRBV7-2 and TRBJ2-1, is GAGVSQSPSNKVTEKGKDVELRCDPISGHTALYWYRQSLGQGLEFLIYFQGNSAPDKSGLPSDRFSAERTGGSVSTLTIQRTQQEDSAVYLCASSLVGLAYNEQFFGPGTRLTVL.

The rearrangement uses TRBV4-3 and TRBJ1-2, with TRBD1 matching over 12 bases. Trimming took 4 bases from V and 4 from J; bases not matched to a gene: 4. The CDR3 totals 15 residues. Germline-derived CDR1 and CDR2 are LGHNA and YSLEER. In DNA form, the CDR3 reads TGCGCCAGCAGCCCGGGACAGGGGGCGATCTATGGCTACACCTTC. Protein product: CASSPGQGAIYGYTF.

In its sample, this clonotype was seen a few times. The rearrangement joins TRBV12-3 or TRBV12-4 to TRBJ1-2, with D possibly matching TRBD1 (6 bases). The CDR3 contains 14 residues. Trimming cost V 6 bases and J 2 bases, with 13 bases left between them. CDR3 region: CASRQDRGNYGYTF. The CDR3 DNA reads as TGTGCCAGCAGACAGGACAGAGGCAACTATGGCTACACCTTC.

This clonotype turned up a few times. The chain is built from TRBV7-3 and TRBJ2-5; possible D gene TRBD1, 6 bases. This CDR3 is built from 17 residues. V was trimmed by 4 bases and J by 0 bases, leaving 18 bases between them. Germline loops: CDR1 SGHTA, CDR2 FQGTGA. CDR3 DNA: TGTGCCAGCAGCTGGACAGTGCCGTACCCGTACCAAGAGACCCAGTACTTC. This gives the protein CASSWTVPYPYQETQYF.

This clonotype has a handful of counts. The chain uses TRBV20-1 and TRBJ2-5, with 9 bases lining up with TRBD2. V was clipped by 6 bases and J by 2 bases; unmatched bases: 13. CDR3 length equals 16 residues. CDR1 is DFQATT and CDR2 is SNEGSKA in the germline V gene (reference sequence). The CDR3, as DNA: TGCAGTGCCAAGCCCATGGAGCGGGGGGATCAAGAGACCCAGTACTTC. This sequence encodes CSAKPMERGDQETQYF.

The chain links TRBV10-3 to TRBJ2-3; 7 positions agree with TRBD1. Trimming cost V 3 bases and J 0 bases; bases outside gene matches: 6. The CDR3 loop spans 16 amino acids. Germline V gene data show CDR1 as ENHRY and CDR2 as SYGVKD. This CDR3 reads CAISEPDRESTDTQYF. CDR3 sequence (DNA): TGTGCCATCAGTGAACCTGACAGGGAGAGCACAGATACGCAGTATTTT.

This clonotype was observed a few times. The V and J genes are TRBV3-1 and TRBJ1-5; D is unclear. Trimming shortened V by 1 base and J by 5 bases, and 12 bases separated the two germline ends. Germline CDR1 LGHDT, CDR2 YNNKEL (reference sequence). This CDR3 is 15 amino acids long. The CDR3 reads CASSQVGRPDQPQHF. DNA for the CDR3: TGTGCCAGCAGCCAAGTTGGGCGGCCCGATCAGCCCCAGCATTTT.

This clonotype was observed a handful of times. The chain combines TRBV28 with TRBJ1-5; TRBD1 might be the D (6 bases). This CDR3 has 15 amino acids. Trimming removed 6 bases at V and 7 bases at J, with 19 bases between. The germline gives CDR1 MDHEN, CDR2 SYDVKM. The CDR3 DNA reads TGTGCCAGCAGCTTAGGCCGGGGGCGAGGGCAGCCCCAGCATTTT. Residues: CASSLGRGRGQPQHF.

The sample holds a few counts of this clonotype. V gene TRBV6-5 combines with J gene TRBJ1-2; 9 positions match TRBD1. Germline CDR1 is MNHEY and CDR2 is SVGAGI. The junction had 5 bases not matched to a gene; V was cut back by 0 bases and J by 3 bases. The CDR3 runs to 16 residues. The CDR3 reads CASSYSWDRADYGYTF. The DNA of the CDR3 is TGTGCCAGCAGTTACTCTTGGGACAGGGCGGACTATGGCTACACCTTC.

This clonotype occurred a few times. The DNA of the CDR3 is TGTGCCAGCACCCACTACTCTACAGGGAACTATGGCTACACCTTC. Protein product: CASTHYSTGNYGYTF. The chain is built from TRBV6-2 or TRBV6-3 and TRBJ1-2; a possible D gene is TRBD1 (6 bases). The CDR3 is 15 amino acids. V shed 7 bases and J shed 2 bases, with 17 bases lying between them. Germline CDR1 MNHEY, CDR2 SVGEGT.

This chain joins TRBV12-3 or TRBV12-4 and TRBJ1-1, with D possibly being TRBD1 (5 bases). The CDR3 runs to 15 residues. With 1 base removed from V and 5 bases from J, the gap between germline ends came to 14 bases. CDR3 in DNA: TGTGCCAGCAGTTTAGATGGGGGGTGGGAAACTGAAGCTTTCTTT. This sequence encodes CASSLDGGWETEAFF.

This clonotype has just a few counts. This chain links TRBV6-1 with TRBJ2-1, with D maybe TRBD1 (5 bases). CDR1 is MNHNS and CDR2 is SASEGT in the germline V gene. The CDR3 loop spans 13 amino acids. Between the trimmed V and J ends, which lost 6 bases and 0 bases, there was a span of 6 bases. CDR3 coding DNA: TGTGCCAGCAGGGACAACTCCTACAATGAGCAGTTCTTC. This translates into CASRDNSYNEQFF.

This clonotype was detected many times. The chain combines TRBV7-2 with TRBJ2-2; 10 bases align to TRBD1. Germline CDR1 is SGHTA and CDR2 is FQGNSA. V was clipped by 5 bases and J by 8 bases; unmatched bases: 11. The CDR3 has 16 residues. In DNA form, the CDR3 reads TGTGCCAGCAGCCGAAGCCGACAGGGGGCGGGTGGGGAGCTGTTTTTT. Protein sequence: CASSRSRQGAGGELFF.

Here the CDR3 DNA reads TGTGCCAGCAGCTTAGCGATCGAGGCGGATACGCAGTATTTT. Amino acid sequence: CASSLAIEADTQYF. The chain is built from TRBV7-9 and TRBJ2-3; D gene uncertain. Per germline, CDR1 SEHNR and CDR2 FQNEAQ (reference sequence). This CDR3 is 14 amino acids long. The ends were cut back, 0 bases at V and 6 bases at J, with 10 bases in the middle.

This clonotype was seen a handful of times. The chain couples TRBV6-5 to TRBJ1-1, with D perhaps TRBD1 (5 bases). V lost 2 bases and J lost 6, with 16 bases in between. Germline lookup yields CDR1 MNHEY and CDR2 SVGAGI. CDR3 size: 15 residues. CDR3 loop: CASSYRATRGAEAFF. The CDR3 DNA reads TGTGCCAGCAGTTACCGGGCCACCCGGGGGGCTGAAGCTTTCTTT.

The chain combines TRBV7-2 with TRBJ1-3; the match to TRBD1 covers 9 bases. Trimming cost V 5 bases and J 4 bases; bases outside gene matches: 6. Germline V gives CDR1 SGHTA, CDR2 FQGNSA. The CDR3 runs 15 residues. As DNA, the CDR3 is TGTGCCAGCAGCAGAGCGGGACAGGGAGGAAACACCATATATTTT. Translating gives CASSRAGQGGNTIYF.

J is TRBJ1-1 and V is TRBV7-9; D is ambiguous. Germline CDR1 is SEHNR and CDR2 is FQNEAQ (reference sequence). V was cut by 4 bases and J by 5 bases, with 8 bases left in between. This CDR3 is built from 12 residues. In DNA, the CDR3 is TGTGCCAGCAGCTCCCCACGAACTGAAGCTTTCTTT. It yields the protein CASSSPRTEAFF.

The V call is TRBV5-4, the J call TRBJ1-2, with D tentatively TRBD1 (6 bases). The CDR3 spans 14 residues. Trimming pared 4 bases from V and 5 bases from J, leaving 15 bases between. The germline gives CDR1 SGHNT, CDR2 YYREEE (reference sequence). CDR3: CASSKRDKKYGYTF. DNA for the CDR3: TGTGCCAGCAGCAAACGGGACAAGAAATATGGCTACACCTTC.

The chain employs TRBV4-3 and TRBJ2-1, with D perhaps assigned TRBD1 or TRBD2 (6 bases each). CDR1 is LGHNA, CDR2 YSLEER, per germline. The length of the CDR3 is 14 residues. Trimming removed 0 bases from V and 5 bases from J, with 8 bases in between. Written as DNA, the CDR3 is TGCGCCAGCAGCCAAGATAGGGGGGACAATGAGCAGTTCTTC. Translating gives CASSQDRGDNEQFF.

In this sample, this clonotype turned up a few times. This sequence joins TRBV4-3 and TRBJ2-7, with 9 bases identical to TRBD1. This CDR3 region has 17 residues. V was pared by 2 bases and J by 2 bases, with 10 bases of the junction left unmatched. Germline V lookup: CDR1 LGHNA, CDR2 YSLEER. CDR3 residues: CASSQSLGQGPTYEQYF. The CDR3 nucleotides read TGCGCCAGCAGCCAAAGTCTTGGACAGGGGCCGACCTACGAGCAGTACTTC.